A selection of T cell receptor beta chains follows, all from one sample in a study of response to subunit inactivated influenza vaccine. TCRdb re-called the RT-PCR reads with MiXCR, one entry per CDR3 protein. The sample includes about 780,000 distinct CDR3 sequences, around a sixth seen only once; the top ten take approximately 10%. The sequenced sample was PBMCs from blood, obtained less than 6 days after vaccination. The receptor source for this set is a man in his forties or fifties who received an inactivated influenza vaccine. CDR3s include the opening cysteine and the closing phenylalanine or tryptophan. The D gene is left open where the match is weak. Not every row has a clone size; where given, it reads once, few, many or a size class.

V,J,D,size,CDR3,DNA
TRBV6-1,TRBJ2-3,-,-,CASSEQGADTQYF,TGTGCCAGCAGTGAACAGGGAGCAGATACGCAGTATTTT
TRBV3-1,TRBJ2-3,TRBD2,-,CASSQDPPGTNTDTQYF,TGTGCCAGCAGCCAAGATCCTCCAGGGACTAACACAGATACGCAGTATTTT
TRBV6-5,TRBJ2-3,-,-,CASSYLVGDTQYF,TGTGCCAGCAGTTATCTCGTGGGTGATACGCAGTATTTT
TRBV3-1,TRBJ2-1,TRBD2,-,CASSQRDYYYNEQFF,TGTGCCAGCAGCCAACGGGACTACTACTACAATGAGCAGTTCTTC
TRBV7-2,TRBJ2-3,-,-,CASSLWTTTDTQYF,TGTGCCAGCAGCCTATGGACCACCACAGATACGCAGTATTTT
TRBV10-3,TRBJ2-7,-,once,CAISAKTYEQYF,TGTGCCATCAGTGCGAAAACCTACGAGCAGTACTTC
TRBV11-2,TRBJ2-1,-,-,CASSPDMTIYNEQFF,TGTGCCAGCAGCCCAGACATGACTATTTACAATGAGCAGTTCTTC
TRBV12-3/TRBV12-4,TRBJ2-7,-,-,CASSTLTGEQYF,TGTGCCAGCAGCACTTTGACAGGCGAGCAGTACTTC
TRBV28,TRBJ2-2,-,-,CASSNLQGNTGELFF,TGTGCCAGCAGTAACCTACAAGGAAACACCGGGGAGCTGTTTTTT
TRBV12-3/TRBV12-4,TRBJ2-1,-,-,CASSQEGDAYNEQFF,TGTGCCAGCAGTCAGGAGGGAGATGCCTACAATGAGCAGTTCTTC
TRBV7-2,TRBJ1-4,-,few,CASTFRGEKLFF,TGTGCCAGCACGTTCCGGGGGGAAAAACTGTTTTTT
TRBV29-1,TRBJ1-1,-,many,CSVPSTVGTEAFF,TGCAGCGTTCCTAGTACGGTGGGAACTGAAGCTTTCTTT
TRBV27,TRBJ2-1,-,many,CASRDSGHPLDEQFF,TGTGCCAGCAGAGATTCGGGACATCCCCTCGATGAGCAGTTCTTC
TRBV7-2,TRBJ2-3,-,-,CASSPEGYTQYF,TGTGCCAGCAGTCCCGAGGGGTATACGCAGTATTTT
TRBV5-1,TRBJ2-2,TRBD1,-,CASSLADRVTGELFF,TGCGCCAGCAGCTTGGCGGACAGGGTAACCGGGGAGCTGTTTTTT
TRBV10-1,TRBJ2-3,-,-,CASSVSGTTDTQYF,TGCGCCAGCAGTGTATCGGGGACCACAGATACGCAGTATTTT
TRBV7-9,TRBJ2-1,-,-,CASSLEGMGRGNEQFF,TGTGCCAGCAGCTTAGAAGGCATGGGTAGGGGCAATGAGCAGTTCTTC
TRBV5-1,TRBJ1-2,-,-,CASSLRSNYGYTF,TGCGCCAGCAGCTTAAGATCTAACTATGGCTACACCTTC
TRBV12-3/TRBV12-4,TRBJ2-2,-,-,CASSLGAILNTGELFF,TGTGCCAGCAGTTTAGGAGCAATCCTTAACACCGGGGAGCTGTTTTTT
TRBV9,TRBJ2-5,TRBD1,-,CASSVSPGQQETQYF,TGTGCCAGCAGCGTAAGCCCGGGACAGCAAGAGACCCAGTACTTC
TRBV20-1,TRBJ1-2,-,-,CSAERSGESYGYTF,TGCAGTGCCGAACGCTCGGGGGAGAGCTATGGCTACACCTTC
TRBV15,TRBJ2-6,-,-,CATSRDSAGANVLTF,TGTGCCACCAGCAGAGATTCGGCTGGGGCCAACGTCCTGACTTTC
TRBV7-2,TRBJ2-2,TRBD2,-,CASSLPGGIGELFF,TGTGCCAGCAGCTTACCCGGGGGGATCGGGGAGCTGTTTTTT
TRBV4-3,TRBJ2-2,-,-,CASSQFSSRGTGELFF,TGCGCCAGCAGCCAATTTTCTTCCCGGGGGACCGGGGAGCTGTTTTTT
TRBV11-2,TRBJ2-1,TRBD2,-,CASSLDPGLAVNEQFF,TGTGCCAGCAGCTTAGATCCGGGACTAGCGGTCAATGAGCAGTTCTTC
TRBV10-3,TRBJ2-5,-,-,CAIGVGGQETQYF,TGTGCCATCGGGGTAGGGGGCCAAGAGACCCAGTACTTC
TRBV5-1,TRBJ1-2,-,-,CASRGADYGYTF,TGCGCCAGCCGGGGGGCAGATTATGGCTACACCTTC
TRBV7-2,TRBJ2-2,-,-,CASSRSGARNTGELFF,TGTGCCAGCAGCCGTTCAGGGGCGCGGAACACCGGGGAGCTGTTTTTT
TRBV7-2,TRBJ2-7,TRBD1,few,CASSLDQTGYYEQYF,TGTGCCAGCAGCTTGGACCAGACAGGGTACTACGAGCAGTACTTC
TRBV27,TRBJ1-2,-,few,CASSLLGGPGDSGYTF,TGTGCCAGCAGTTTATTGGGGGGCCCGGGAGATTCTGGCTACACCTTC
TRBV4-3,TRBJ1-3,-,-,CASSVGQLSSGNTIYF,TGCGCCAGCAGCGTAGGACAGCTAAGCTCTGGAAACACCATATATTTT
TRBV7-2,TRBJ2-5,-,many,CASTLGETQYF,TGTGCCAGCACCCTCGGGGAGACCCAGTACTTC
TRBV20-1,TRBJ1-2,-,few,CSAMGVQGSATF,TGCAGTGCCATGGGAGTCCAAGGGTCCGCCACCTTC
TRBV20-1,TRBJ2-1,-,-,CSARPQTGVYNEQFF,TGCAGTGCTAGACCCCAGACAGGAGTTTACAATGAGCAGTTCTTC
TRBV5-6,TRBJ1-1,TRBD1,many,CASSDTGGQGTEAFF,TGTGCCAGCAGTGATACAGGGGGGCAGGGCACTGAAGCTTTCTTT
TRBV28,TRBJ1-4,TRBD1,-,CASSPSGGPNEKLFF,TGTGCCAGCAGTCCCTCAGGGGGACCTAATGAAAAACTGTTTTTT
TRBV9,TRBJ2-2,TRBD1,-,CASSVTGGRNTGELFF,TGTGCCAGCAGCGTGACAGGGGGCAGAAACACCGGGGAGCTGTTTTTT
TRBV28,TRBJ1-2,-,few,CASSLSRGGYYGYTF,TGTGCCAGCAGTTTATCACGCGGGGGGTACTATGGCTACACCTTC
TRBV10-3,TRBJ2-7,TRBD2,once,CAIMGEASGRTEQYF,TGTGCCATCATGGGAGAGGCTAGCGGGAGGACCGAGCAGTACTTC
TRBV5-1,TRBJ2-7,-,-,CASSGWDGFYEQYF,TGCGCCAGCAGCGGGTGGGACGGATTCTACGAGCAGTACTTC
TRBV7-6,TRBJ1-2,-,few,CASSLQDRRDGYTF,TGTGCCAGCAGCTTACAGGACAGAAGAGATGGCTACACCTTC
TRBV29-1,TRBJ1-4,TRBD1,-,CSVAGQNNEKLFF,TGCAGCGTTGCGGGACAGAATAATGAAAAACTGTTTTTT
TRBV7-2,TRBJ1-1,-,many,CASSLGVLNTEAFF,TGTGCCAGCAGCTTAGGGGTGTTGAACACTGAAGCTTTCTTT
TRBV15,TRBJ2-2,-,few,CATSRGQLLGIGELFF,TGTGCCACCAGCAGAGGACAGCTACTAGGTATCGGGGAGCTGTTTTTT
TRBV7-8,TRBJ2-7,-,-,CASSLDQDSYYYEQYF,TGTGCCAGCAGCTTAGATCAGGATTCCTACTACTACGAGCAGTACTTC
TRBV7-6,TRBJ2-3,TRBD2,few,CASSLEAGRATDTQYF,TGTGCCAGCAGCTTAGAAGCGGGAAGGGCCACAGATACGCAGTATTTT